This TCR beta chain was profiled in a study of blood T cell repertoires in COVID-19. This clone showed up just once. TCRdb's table, derived via immunoSEQ multiplex PCR, lists solely in-frame clones and lacks some. This sample has hundreds of thousands of clones, with over 70% found just once. The germline V gene encodes CDR1 LGHDT and CDR2 YNNKEL (reference sequence). The CDR3 has 13 residues. The V and J ends lost 1 base and 1 base respectively, with 4 bases between them. This chain uses TRBV3-1 (or the pseudogene TRBV3-2) with TRBJ1-1; D not certain. The sequencing input was peripheral blood. The TCR comes from a woman in her forties or fifties with COVID-19, enrolled during active disease. The CDR3, as DNA: TGTGCCAGCAGCCAAGGGGCGAACACTGAAGCTTTCTTT. This codes for CASSQGANTEAFF.